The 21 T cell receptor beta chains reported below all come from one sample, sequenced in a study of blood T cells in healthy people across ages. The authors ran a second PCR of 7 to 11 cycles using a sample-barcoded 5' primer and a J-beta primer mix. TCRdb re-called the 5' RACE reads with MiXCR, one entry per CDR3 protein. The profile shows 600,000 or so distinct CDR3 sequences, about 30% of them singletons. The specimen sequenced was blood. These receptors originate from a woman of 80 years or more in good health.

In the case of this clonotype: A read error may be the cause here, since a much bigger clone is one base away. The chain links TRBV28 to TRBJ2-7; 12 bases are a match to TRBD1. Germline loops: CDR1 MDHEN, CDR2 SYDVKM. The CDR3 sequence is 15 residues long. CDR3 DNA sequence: TGTGCCTGCAGGGGACAGGGGGCCGGATCCTACGAGCAGTACTTC. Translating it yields CACRGQGAGSYEQYF.

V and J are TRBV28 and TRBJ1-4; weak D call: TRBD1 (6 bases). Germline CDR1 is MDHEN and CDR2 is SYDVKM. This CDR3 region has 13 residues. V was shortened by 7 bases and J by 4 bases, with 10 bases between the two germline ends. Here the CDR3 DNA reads TGTGCCAGCAAAGGGGGGATTAATGAAAAACTGTTTTTT. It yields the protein CASKGGINEKLFF. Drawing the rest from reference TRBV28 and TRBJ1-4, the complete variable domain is DVKVTQSSRYLVKRTGEKVFLECVQDMDHENMFWYRQDPGLGLRLIYFSYDVKMKEKGDIPEGYSVSREKKERFSLILESASTNQTSMYLCASKGGINEKLFFGSGTQLSVL.

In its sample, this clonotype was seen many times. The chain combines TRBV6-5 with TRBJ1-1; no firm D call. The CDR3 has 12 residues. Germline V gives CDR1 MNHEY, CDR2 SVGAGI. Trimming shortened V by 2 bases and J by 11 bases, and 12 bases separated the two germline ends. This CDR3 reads CASSYGGEFAFF. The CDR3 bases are TGTGCCAGCAGTTACGGTGGTGAGTTTGCTTTCTTT.

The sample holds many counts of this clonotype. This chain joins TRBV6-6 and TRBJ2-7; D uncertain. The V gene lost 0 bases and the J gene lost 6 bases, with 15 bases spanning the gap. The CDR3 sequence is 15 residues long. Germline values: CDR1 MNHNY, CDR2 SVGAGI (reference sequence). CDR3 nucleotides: TGTGCCAGCAGTTACTCCGGGTCCCTCTCGGGCGAGCAGTACTTC. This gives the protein CASSYSGSLSGEQYF.

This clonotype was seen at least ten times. The CDR3 loop reads CATSDKLAGTREQFF. The CDR3 region has the DNA TGTGCCACCAGTGACAAACTAGCGGGGACCCGTGAGCAGTTCTTC. The J gene is TRBJ2-1, the V gene TRBV24-1, with 10 bases fitting TRBD2. V shed 4 bases, J shed 9 bases, and the junction held 8 bases outside the gene matches. This CDR3 is built from 15 residues. In germline, CDR1 is KGHDR, CDR2 SFDVKD.

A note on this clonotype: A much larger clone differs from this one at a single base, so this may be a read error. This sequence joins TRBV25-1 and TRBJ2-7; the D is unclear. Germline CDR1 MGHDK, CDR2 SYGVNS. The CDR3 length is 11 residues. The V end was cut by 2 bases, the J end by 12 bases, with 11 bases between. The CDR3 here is CASSETTSRYF. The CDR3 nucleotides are TGTGCCAGCAGTGAAACCACGAGCCGGTACTTC.

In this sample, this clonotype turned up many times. This chain's CDR3 is CASSQNLATHEQFF. The CDR3 coding sequence is TGTGCCAGCAGCCAGAATCTAGCTACCCATGAGCAGTTCTTC. The V call is TRBV12-3 or TRBV12-4, the J call TRBJ2-1; D perhaps matches TRBD2 (5 bases). The CDR3 is made up of 14 amino acids. V lost 6 bases, J lost 8 bases, and 17 bases lay in between.

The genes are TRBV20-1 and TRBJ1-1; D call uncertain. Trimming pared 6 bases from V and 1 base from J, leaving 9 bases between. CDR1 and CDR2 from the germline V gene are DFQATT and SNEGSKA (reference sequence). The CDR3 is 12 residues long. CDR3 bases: TGCAGTGCCCCAGCGTGGAACACTGAAGCTTTCTTT. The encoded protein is CSAPAWNTEAFF.

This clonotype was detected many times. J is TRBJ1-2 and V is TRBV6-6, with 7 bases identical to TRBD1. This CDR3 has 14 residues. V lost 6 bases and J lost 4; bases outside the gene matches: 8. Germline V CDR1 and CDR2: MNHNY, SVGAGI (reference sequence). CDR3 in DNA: TGTGCCAGCAGCCCTAAGACAGGGAGCTATGGCTACACCTTC. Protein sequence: CASSPKTGSYGYTF.

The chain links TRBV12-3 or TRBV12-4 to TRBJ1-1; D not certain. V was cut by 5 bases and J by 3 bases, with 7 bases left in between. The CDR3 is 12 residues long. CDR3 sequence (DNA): TGTGCCAGCAGTCAACATGACACTGAAGCTTTCTTT. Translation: CASSQHDTEAFF.

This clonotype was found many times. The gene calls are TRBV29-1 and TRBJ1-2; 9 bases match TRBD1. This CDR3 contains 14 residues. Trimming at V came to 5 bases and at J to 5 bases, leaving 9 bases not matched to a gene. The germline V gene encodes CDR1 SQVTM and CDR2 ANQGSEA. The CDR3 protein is CSVPGQGSTYGYTF. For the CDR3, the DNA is TGCAGCGTTCCCGGACAGGGGAGCACGTATGGCTACACCTTC.

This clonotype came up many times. As DNA, the CDR3 is TGTGCCATCAGTGAGTCTGACGAGCAGTACTTC. Protein sequence: CAISESDEQYF. V is TRBV10-3 and J is TRBJ2-7; no clear D. Trimming stripped 0 bases from V and 5 bases from J, with 2 bases between. From germline, CDR1 is ENHRY and CDR2 SYGVKD. The CDR3 covers 11 residues.

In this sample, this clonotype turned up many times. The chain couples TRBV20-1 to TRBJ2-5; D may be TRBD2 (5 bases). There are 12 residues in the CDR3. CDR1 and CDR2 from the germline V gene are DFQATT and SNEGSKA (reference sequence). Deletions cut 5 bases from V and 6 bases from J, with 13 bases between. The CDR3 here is CSARGQVKTQYF. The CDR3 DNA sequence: TGCAGTGCTCGAGGGCAGGTTAAGACCCAGTACTTC.

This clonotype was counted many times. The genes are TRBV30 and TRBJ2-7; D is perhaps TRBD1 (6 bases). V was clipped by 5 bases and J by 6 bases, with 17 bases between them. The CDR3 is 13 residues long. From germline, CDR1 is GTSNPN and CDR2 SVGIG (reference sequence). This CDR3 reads CAWGFQQGSEQYF. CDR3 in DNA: TGTGCCTGGGGGTTTCAACAGGGCTCCGAGCAGTACTTC.

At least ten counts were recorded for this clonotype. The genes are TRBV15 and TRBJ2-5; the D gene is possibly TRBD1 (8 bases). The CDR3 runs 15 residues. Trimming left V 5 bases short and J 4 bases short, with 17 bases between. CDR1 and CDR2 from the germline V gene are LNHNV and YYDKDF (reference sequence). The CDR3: CATSSTDREGETQYF. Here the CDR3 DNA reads TGTGCCACCAGCTCCACGGACAGGGAGGGAGAGACCCAGTACTTC.

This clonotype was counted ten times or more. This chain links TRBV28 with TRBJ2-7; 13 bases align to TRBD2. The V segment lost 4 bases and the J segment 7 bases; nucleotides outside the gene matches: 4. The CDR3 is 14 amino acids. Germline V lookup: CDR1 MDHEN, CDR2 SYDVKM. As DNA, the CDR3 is TGTGCCAGCAGTTGGGGACTAGCGGGGATGGAGCAGTACTTC. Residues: CASSWGLAGMEQYF.

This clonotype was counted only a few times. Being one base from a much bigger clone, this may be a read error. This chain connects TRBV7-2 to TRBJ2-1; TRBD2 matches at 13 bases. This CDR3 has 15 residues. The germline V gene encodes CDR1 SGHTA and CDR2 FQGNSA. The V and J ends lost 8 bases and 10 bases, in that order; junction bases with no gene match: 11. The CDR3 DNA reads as TGTGCCAGCGCCGACCCGGGACTAGCGGGGTACGAGCAGTTCTTC. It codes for CASADPGLAGYEQFF.

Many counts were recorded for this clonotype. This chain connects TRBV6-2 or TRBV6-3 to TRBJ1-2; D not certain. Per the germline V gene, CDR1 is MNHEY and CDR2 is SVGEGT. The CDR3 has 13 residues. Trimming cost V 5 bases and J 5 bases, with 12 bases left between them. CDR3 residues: CASSLSTAYGYTF. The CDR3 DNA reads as TGTGCCAGCAGTCTTTCGACGGCGTATGGCTACACCTTC.

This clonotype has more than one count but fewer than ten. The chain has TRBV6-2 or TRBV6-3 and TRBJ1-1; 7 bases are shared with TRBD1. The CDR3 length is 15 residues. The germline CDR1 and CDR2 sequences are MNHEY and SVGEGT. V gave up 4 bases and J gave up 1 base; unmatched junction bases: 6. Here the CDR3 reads CASSWIRDRNTEAFF. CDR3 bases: TGTGCCAGCAGTTGGATCCGGGACAGGAACACTGAAGCTTTCTTT.

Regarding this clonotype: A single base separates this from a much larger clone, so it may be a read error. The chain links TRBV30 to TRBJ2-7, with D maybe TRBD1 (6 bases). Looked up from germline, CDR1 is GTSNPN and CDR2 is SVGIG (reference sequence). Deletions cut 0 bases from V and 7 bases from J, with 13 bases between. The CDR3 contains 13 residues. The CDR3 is CAWSVGQSLEQYV. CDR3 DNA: TGTGCCTGGAGTGTTGGACAGTCCCTAGAGCAGTACGTC.

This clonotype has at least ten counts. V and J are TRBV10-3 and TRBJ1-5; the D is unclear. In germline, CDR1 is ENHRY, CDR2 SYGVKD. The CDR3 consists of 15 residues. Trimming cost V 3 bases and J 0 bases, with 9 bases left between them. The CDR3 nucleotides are TGTGCCATCAGTGAAACGGACCTTAGCAATCAGCCCCAGCATTTT. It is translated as CAISETDLSNQPQHF.